These 17 T cell receptor beta chains were all obtained from the same sample, sequenced in a study of T cell responses to AZD1222 COVID-19 vaccine. Profiled with immunoSEQ multiplex PCR; TCRdb holds only in-frame clones, not every one. The sample gives fewer than 70,000 clones, about 80% of which show up once; about an eighth is in the top ten. Sample: peripheral blood, taken 28 days after the second AZD1222 dose. The receptors were gathered from an adult who received the AZD1222 COVID-19 vaccine.

J is TRBJ2-7 and V is TRBV6-1; 13 nucleotides agree with TRBD2. CDR1 is MNHNS, CDR2 SASEGT, per germline. Trimming at V came to 3 bases and at J to 2 bases, leaving 4 bases not matched to a gene. The CDR3 consists of 16 residues. CDR3 sequence: CASSDRLAGGTYEQYF. The CDR3 DNA sequence: TGTGCCAGCAGTGATAGACTAGCGGGGGGAACCTACGAGCAGTACTTC.

The V call is TRBV4-3, the J call TRBJ1-1; no definite D call. Trimming removed 0 bases at V and 2 bases at J, with 10 bases between. Germline assignment: CDR1 LGHNA and CDR2 YSLEER. The CDR3 has 15 residues. The CDR3 sequence is CASSQELALNTEAFF. CDR3 DNA sequence: TGCGCCAGCAGCCAAGAACTAGCGCTCAACACTGAAGCTTTCTTT.

This chain links TRBV9 with TRBJ2-5; maybe TRBD2 (5 bases). This CDR3 is built from 14 residues. From germline, CDR1 is SGDLS and CDR2 YYNGEE. Trimming left V 4 bases short and J 5 bases short, with 15 bases between. The CDR3 sequence: CASSTRVGLETQYF. The CDR3 DNA follows: TGTGCCAGCAGCACTAGGGTTGGTTTGGAGACCCAGTACTTC.

This clone appeared once. The rearrangement joins TRBV5-4 to TRBJ2-7; 7 bases match TRBD1. J was trimmed by 3 bases and V by 3 bases; bases with no gene match: 6. Per germline, CDR1 SGHNT and CDR2 YYREEE (reference sequence). The CDR3 has 14 amino acids. The CDR3 nucleotides read TGTGCCAGCAGCTACAAGGGGGCCCGCTACGAGCAGTACTTC. The encoded protein is CASSYKGARYEQYF.

The chain is built from TRBV2 and TRBJ2-7; tentative D call: TRBD1 (8 bases). Trimming took off 5 bases at V and 2 bases at J, with 19 bases between the two ends. This CDR3 is 16 amino acids long. In germline, CDR1 is SNHLY, CDR2 FYNNEI. CDR3 residues: CASSTGRSGGAYEQYF. The CDR3 coding sequence is TGTGCCAGCAGTACCGGGAGGTCAGGGGGCGCCTACGAGCAGTACTTC.

CDR3 sequence (DNA): TGTGCCATTCTCCCCGGACAGAACTCCTACGAGCAGTACTTC. It codes for CAILPGQNSYEQYF. The chain uses TRBV10-3 and TRBJ2-7, with a tentative D call TRBD1 (6 bases). CDR1 is ENHRY, CDR2 SYGVKD, per germline. V was pared by 9 bases and J by 0 bases, with 15 bases between. CDR3 length: 14 amino acids.

This sequence joins TRBV15 and TRBJ2-2, with D possibly matching TRBD1 (6 bases). The V end lost 6 bases, the J end lost 0 bases, and 11 bases lay between the germline ends. This CDR3 contains 15 residues. CDR1 and CDR2 from the germline V gene are LNHNV and YYDKDF (reference sequence). In DNA form, the CDR3 reads TGTGCCACCAGTCCCGGGACAACGAACACCGGGGAGCTGTTTTTT. Protein sequence: CATSPGTTNTGELFF.

This clone was seen a single time. The chain carries TRBV5-6 and TRBJ1-1; 8 bases align to TRBD1. The junction had 3 bases not matched to a gene; V was cut back by 2 bases and J by 0 bases. The CDR3 totals 15 residues. Germline V CDR1 and CDR2: SGHDT, YYEEEE. This chain's CDR3 is CASSLRQGMNTEAFF. The DNA of the CDR3 is TGTGCCAGCAGCTTAAGACAGGGGATGAACACTGAAGCTTTCTTT.

The chain has TRBV9 and TRBJ1-4; perhaps TRBD1 as D (6 bases). The CDR3 loop spans 17 amino acids. In germline, CDR1 is SGDLS, CDR2 YYNGEE. V lost 0 bases to trimming and J lost 8 bases, with 20 bases between them. The CDR3, as DNA: TGTGCCAGCAGCGTAGGCCCTAGGGTCAGGGGAACGGAAAAACTGTTTTTT. Amino acids: CASSVGPRVRGTEKLFF.

The V call is TRBV3-1 (or the pseudogene TRBV3-2), the J call TRBJ1-2, with 10 positions matching TRBD1. Looked up from germline, CDR1 is LGHDT and CDR2 is YNNKEL (reference sequence). This CDR3 has 13 residues. V trimming: 4 bases; J trimming: 7 bases; junction bases outside the gene matches: 3. The CDR3, as DNA: TGTGCCAGCAGCCGGACAGGGGGATTTGGCTACACCTTC. Its translation is CASSRTGGFGYTF.

This clone was picked up one time. This chain joins TRBV2 and TRBJ2-2; 9 nucleotides match TRBD2. This CDR3 spans 17 amino acids. Per the germline V gene, CDR1 is SNHLY and CDR2 is FYNNEI. The J segment lost 1 base and the V segment lost 4 bases, leaving 7 bases of the junction unmatched. CDR3 sequence reads: CASSGGMTSGNTGELFF. As DNA, the CDR3 is TGTGCCAGCAGTGGAGGGATGACTAGCGGGAACACCGGGGAGCTGTTTTTT.

This clone was found once. The CDR3 coding sequence is TGTGCCATCAGCCCAGAGGGGGTCAGCACAGATACGCAGTATTTT. Amino acid sequence: CAISPEGVSTDTQYF. The chain links TRBV10-3 to TRBJ2-3; tentative D call: TRBD1 (6 bases). The CDR3 covers 15 residues. V dropped 6 bases and J dropped 0 bases, with 13 bases sitting between them. Germline CDR1 and CDR2: ENHRY and SYGVKD.

The rearrangement uses TRBV6-5 and TRBJ1-1, with a possible D match to TRBD1 (6 bases). The CDR3 sequence is 12 residues long. Germline CDR1 reads MNHEY; CDR2 reads SVGAGI. V lost 8 bases, J lost 0 bases, and 7 bases lay in between. In nucleotides, the CDR3 is TGTGCCAGCGGACAGATGAACACTGAAGCTTTCTTT. Translation: CASGQMNTEAFF.

The chain couples TRBV14 to TRBJ2-3; 7 bases match TRBD2. J lost 2 bases, V lost 4 bases, and 9 bases had no gene match. Germline V gene data show CDR1 as SGHDN and CDR2 as FVKESK. The CDR3 runs to 16 residues. DNA of the CDR3: TGTGCCAGCAGCCCTAGGACTAGAAGCCACACAGATACGCAGTATTTT. Its translation is CASSPRTRSHTDTQYF.

This chain connects TRBV11-2 to TRBJ2-3; TRBD2 might be the D (6 bases). CDR1 and CDR2 from the germline V gene are SGHAT and FQNNGV. This CDR3 comprises 19 residues. Trimming stripped 5 bases from V and 2 bases from J, with 26 bases between. CDR3 region: CASSGGGASSATFTDTQYF. The CDR3 nucleotides are TGTGCCAGCAGCGGTGGCGGGGCTAGCAGTGCGACGTTCACAGATACGCAGTATTTT. Using reference TRBV11-2 and TRBJ2-3 for the parts outside the CDR3, the full variable domain is EAGVAQSPRYKIIEKRQSVAFWCNPISGHATLYWYQQILGQGPKLLIQFQNNGVVDDSQLPKDRFSAERLKGVDSTLKIQPAKLEDSAVYLCASSGGGASSATFTDTQYFGPGTRLTVL.

The CDR3 coding sequence is TGTGCCAGCAGTTTTATTACTCCTCAGGGCCCCTACGAGCAGTACTTC. Amino acid sequence: CASSFITPQGPYEQYF. V gene TRBV27 combines with J gene TRBJ2-7; a possible D gene is TRBD1 (5 bases). CDR3 length: 16 residues. V lost 3 bases and J 2 bases, leaving 17 bases between the germline ends. The V gene's germline CDR1 is MNHEY and CDR2 SMNVEV (reference sequence).

V and J are TRBV19 and TRBJ1-1; D is unclear. The CDR3 contains 11 residues. The V gene's germline CDR1 is LNHDA and CDR2 SQIVND (reference sequence). V shed 3 bases and J shed 4 bases, with 3 bases lying between them. In DNA, the CDR3 is TGTGCCAGTAGTATGACCACTGAAGCTTTCTTT. As protein: CASSMTTEAFF. Based on the CDR3 plus reference TRBV19 and TRBJ1-1, the full variable domain is DGGITQSPKYLFRKEGQNVTLSCEQNLNHDAMYWYRQDPGQGLRLIYYSQIVNDFQKGDIAEGYSVSREKKESFPLTVTSAQKNPTAFYLCASSMTTEAFFGQGTRLTVV.